A single sample is the source of the 20 T cell receptor beta chains below, sequenced in a study of T-cell reconstitution after alpha-beta-depleted transplantation in children. The library targeted TCRbeta and was prepared with unique molecular identifiers. TCRdb re-analysed the PCR reads in MiXCR, keeping a single row per CDR3 protein. The sample shows about 980,000 distinct CDR3 sequences, under 30% of them seen only once. The sample here was PBMCs, mostly from graft donor cells, taken 360 days after TCRalphabeta/CD19-depleted stem cell transplant. These receptors all stem from a boy under two years old who had a stem cell transplant for SCID, so the T cells may come from the graft donor.

This clonotype was found a few times. The chain is built from TRBV20-1 and TRBJ2-4; D is undetermined. This CDR3 has 13 residues. V gave up 5 bases and J gave up 1 base, with 9 bases separating them. Germline CDR1 is DFQATT and CDR2 is SNEGSKA (reference sequence). The CDR3 region is CSADKGAKNIQYF. CDR3 sequence (DNA): TGCAGTGCTGACAAAGGGGCCAAAAACATTCAGTACTTC.

The rearrangement joins TRBV28 to TRBJ1-5, with TRBD1 matching 7 bases. CDR1 MDHEN and CDR2 SYDVKM come from the germline V gene. The CDR3 spans 14 residues. The V and J ends lost 6 bases and 4 bases, in that order; junction bases with no gene match: 6. CDR3: CASRKDRANQPQHF. The DNA of the CDR3 is TGTGCCAGCAGGAAAGACAGGGCAAATCAGCCCCAGCATTTT.

About this clonotype itself: This CDR3 is missing its conserved last phenylalanine or tryptophan, likely due to a read error. This chain links TRBV5-1 with TRBJ2-3; 8 nucleotides line up with TRBD2. Trimming cost V 8 bases and J 4 bases; bases outside gene matches: 15. CDR3 length: 16 amino acids. Germline V CDR1 and CDR2: SGHRS, YFSETQ. Here the CDR3 DNA reads TGCGCCAGTCGTCGACTGGCGGGGGGCCCTGCAGATACGCAGTATGTT. This sequence encodes CASRRLAGGPADTQYV.

This clonotype was seen a handful of times. The DNA for the CDR3 is TGTGCCAGCAGGGCCTTGACACGGTACGAGCAGTACTTC. This codes for CASRALTRYEQYF. The rearrangement links TRBV2 to TRBJ2-7; D is uncertain. In germline, CDR1 is SNHLY, CDR2 FYNNEI. Trimming pared 6 bases from V and 4 bases from J, leaving 13 bases between. CDR3 length: 13 amino acids.

This clonotype was seen once. As DNA, the CDR3 is TGCGCCAGCAGCTCGGGACTAGCCCACGGGGAGCTGTTTTTT. It encodes CASSSGLAHGELFF. This sequence joins TRBV5-1 and TRBJ2-2, with 9 bases aligning to TRBD2. Per the germline V gene, CDR1 is SGHRS and CDR2 is YFSETQ. CDR3 size: 14 residues. The V and J ends lost 3 bases and 7 bases, in that order; junction bases with no gene match: 4.

The chain links TRBV20-1 to TRBJ2-7, with 13 bases fitting TRBD2. Germline V CDR1 and CDR2: DFQATT, SNEGSKA (reference sequence). The CDR3 is 15 amino acids. J lost 7 bases, V lost 5 bases, and 11 bases had no gene match. The CDR3 nucleotides read TGCAGTGCTCGCCCACTAGCGGGGGGGCCTAGGGAGCAGTACTTC. Translating gives CSARPLAGGPREQYF.

CDR3 nucleotides: TGTGCCAGCAGCTCGCTAGCGGGGGAGAACACAGATACGCAGTATTTT. Protein product: CASSSLAGENTDTQYF. This chain uses TRBV7-2 with TRBJ2-3; 10 positions agree with TRBD2. Unmatched junction bases numbered 6, after V lost 4 bases and J lost 2 bases. The CDR3 spans 16 residues. Germline V gene data show CDR1 as SGHTA and CDR2 as FQGNSA.

This clonotype was observed at least ten times. This rearrangement joins TRBV2 to TRBJ2-5; D not certain. Germline CDR1 and CDR2: SNHLY and FYNNEI. The V and J ends lost 10 bases and 1 base respectively, with 10 bases between them. CDR3 length: 12 residues. The CDR3 nucleotides are TGTGCCAACCCGAGCATCCAAGAGACCCAGTACTTC. Translated, it gives CANPSIQETQYF.

This clonotype was seen many times. The chain recombines TRBV7-9 with TRBJ2-3; possible D gene TRBD2, 7 bases. The CDR3 loop spans 14 amino acids. Trimming removed 5 bases at V and 4 bases at J, with 13 bases between. Germline CDR1 reads SEHNR; CDR2 reads FQNEAQ (reference sequence). CDR3 DNA sequence: TGTGCCAGCAGCCCTGGGGGGGCCGCAGATACGCAGTATTTT. Its translation: CASSPGGAADTQYF.

The CDR3 coding sequence is TGCGCCAGCAGCTTGGGTCCTGGGGGGAGCACAGATACGCAGTATTTT. This sequence encodes CASSLGPGGSTDTQYF. This chain links TRBV5-1 with TRBJ2-3, with a possible D match to TRBD2 (6 bases). CDR3 length: 16 amino acids. CDR1 and CDR2 (germline): SGHRS, YFSETQ. Deletions cut 0 bases from V and 0 bases from J, with 11 bases between.

The chain recombines TRBV5-1 with TRBJ2-5, with 15 bases aligning to TRBD2. Per the germline V gene, CDR1 is SGHRS and CDR2 is YFSETQ. CDR3 length: 17 residues. V was pared by 1 base and J by 5 bases, with 6 bases of the junction left unmatched. The CDR3 DNA is TGCGCCAGCAGCTTGAGGACTAGCGGGGGGGTAGGGGAGACCCAGTACTTC. It translates to CASSLRTSGGVGETQYF.

The chain combines TRBV4-1 with TRBJ2-7; D is unresolved. Germline V CDR1 and CDR2: MGHRA, YSYEKL. Trimming shortened V by 0 bases and J by 3 bases, and 15 bases separated the two germline ends. The CDR3 covers 16 residues. The CDR3 is CASSQDERPLYYEQYF. In DNA form, the CDR3 reads TGCGCCAGCAGCCAAGATGAACGGCCTTTGTACTACGAGCAGTACTTC.

The V gene is TRBV7-7, the J gene TRBJ2-3, with D perhaps being TRBD1 or TRBD2 (6 bases each). Germline V gene lookup returns CDR1 SSHAT and CDR2 FNYEAQ (reference sequence). Trimming removed 3 bases at V and 0 bases at J, with 22 bases between. The CDR3 is made up of 19 amino acids. CDR3 region: CASSFPKAGDFPSTDTQYF. CDR3 bases: TGTGCCAGCAGCTTCCCCAAGGCAGGGGACTTTCCTAGCACAGATACGCAGTATTTT.

This clonotype showed up many times. The rearrangement uses TRBV9 and TRBJ2-7, with D possibly called TRBD1 or TRBD2 (5 bases each). The CDR3 extends over 14 amino acids. Germline assignment: CDR1 SGDLS and CDR2 YYNGEE. Between the trimmed V and J ends, which lost 4 bases and 4 bases, there was a span of 15 bases. The CDR3 DNA reads as TGTGCCAGCAGCTTGGGACCGTTCGCTTACGAGCAGTACTTC. It translates to CASSLGPFAYEQYF.

This clonotype was picked up one time. V usage is TRBV6-2 or TRBV6-3 and J usage is TRBJ2-5, with D hard to call. The CDR3 extends over 11 amino acids. V lost 1 base, J lost 7 bases, and 4 bases lay in between. Germline CDR1 and CDR2: MNHEY and SVGEGT. CDR3 protein: CASSYFGTQYF. The CDR3 DNA sequence: TGTGCCAGCAGTTACTTTGGGACCCAGTACTTC.

This clonotype has more than one count but fewer than ten. This rearrangement joins TRBV5-1 to TRBJ2-3, with TRBD2 matching 13 bases. Unmatched junction bases numbered 6, after V lost 0 bases and J lost 8 bases. CDR1 SGHRS and CDR2 YFSETQ come from the germline V gene. The CDR3 is 16 residues long. This CDR3 is CASSLGTSGRPLTQYF. In DNA form, the CDR3 reads TGCGCCAGCAGCTTGGGGACTAGCGGGAGACCCCTTACGCAGTATTTT.

The CDR3 reads CASSSPSGGNPTQYF. The CDR3 nucleotides are TGTGCCAGCAGTTCACCTAGCGGGGGAAATCCAACGCAGTATTTT. The rearrangement joins TRBV27 to TRBJ2-3; 10 nucleotides align to TRBD2. The CDR3 runs to 15 residues. Trimming at V came to 4 bases and at J to 9 bases, leaving 10 bases not matched to a gene. Germline V gene sequence: CDR1 MNHEY, CDR2 SMNVEV (reference sequence).

There are a few counts of this clonotype. This chain joins TRBV7-6 and TRBJ1-1; D is perhaps TRBD1 (5 bases). V shed 2 bases and J shed 6 bases, with 13 bases lying between them. Germline V gene lookup returns CDR1 SGHVS and CDR2 FNYEAQ. The CDR3 length is 14 residues. This chain's CDR3 is CASSLYQGWAEAFF. For the CDR3, the DNA is TGTGCCAGCAGCTTATATCAGGGTTGGGCTGAAGCTTTCTTT.

This clonotype was counted between two and nine times. The V and J genes are TRBV3-1 and TRBJ2-7; perhaps TRBD2 as D (5 bases). This CDR3 has 13 residues. Germline CDR1 is LGHDT and CDR2 is YNNKEL (reference sequence). The germline V and J ends were trimmed by 4 bases and 2 bases, with 9 bases remaining between them. The CDR3 DNA sequence: TGTGCCAGCAGCCCGGGATACGCCTACGAGCAGTACTTC. Translating gives CASSPGYAYEQYF.

About this clonotype itself: One end of the junction does not line up with germline, which may come from a read error. V usage is TRBV4-2 and J usage is TRBJ2-2; a weak D match, TRBD1 (6 bases). The CDR3 covers 16 residues. The germline V gene encodes CDR1 LGHNA and CDR2 YNFKEQ. DNA for the CDR3: TGTGCCAGCGGCCAGGGGCTCCCGGGGTATGGCGGGGAGCTGTTTTTT. It codes for CASGQGLPGYGGELFF.